This T cell receptor beta chain was sequenced during a study of blood T cell repertoires in COVID-19. Turning to the study itself: The cDNA or gDNA used as material had been derived from T cells, B-cell-depleted T cells, or PBMCs.

Repertoires were generated with immunoSEQ multiplex PCR, while TCRdb's copy carries only in-frame clones and drops some. The sample lists under 100,000 clones; approximately 92% were seen once. Trimming stripped 3 bases from V and 1 base from J, with 9 bases between. Germline V gives CDR1 MNHEY, CDR2 SVGAGI. This CDR3 is 14 amino acids long. V and J are TRBV6-5 and TRBJ1-1; D remains ambiguous. The source is a woman aged 55-69 years with active COVID-19. The source material was peripheral blood. CDR3 sequence reads: CASSYGRRNTEAFF. For the CDR3, the DNA is TGTGCCAGCAGTTATGGGCGCAGGAACACTGAAGCTTTCTTT.